The T cell receptor (beta chain) under discussion was sequenced for a study of CD8 T cells in Susac syndrome. The study sequenced TCR beta in blood CD8+ and CD4+ T cells. V was clipped by 4 bases and J by 2 bases, with 10 bases between them. CDR1 and CDR2 from the germline V gene are LGHDT and YNNKEL (reference sequence). CDR3 length equals 14 residues. Reverse transcription of about 0.5 to 1 ug RNA used random hexamers. From the immunoSEQ multiplex PCR reads, TCRdb called clonotypes with MiXCR, one entry per CDR3 protein. The sample has about 160,000 distinct CDR3 sequences, approximately 90% seen once; the top ten hold roughly 0.08%.

The chain carries TRBV3-1 and TRBJ2-3; D ambiguous. The sample consisted of CD4+ T cells from PBMCs. The clonotype was recovered from a human donor in good health. CDR3 loop: CASSPRTTTDTQYF. DNA of the CDR3: TGTGCCAGCAGCCCCCGGACCACCACAGATACGCAGTATTTT.